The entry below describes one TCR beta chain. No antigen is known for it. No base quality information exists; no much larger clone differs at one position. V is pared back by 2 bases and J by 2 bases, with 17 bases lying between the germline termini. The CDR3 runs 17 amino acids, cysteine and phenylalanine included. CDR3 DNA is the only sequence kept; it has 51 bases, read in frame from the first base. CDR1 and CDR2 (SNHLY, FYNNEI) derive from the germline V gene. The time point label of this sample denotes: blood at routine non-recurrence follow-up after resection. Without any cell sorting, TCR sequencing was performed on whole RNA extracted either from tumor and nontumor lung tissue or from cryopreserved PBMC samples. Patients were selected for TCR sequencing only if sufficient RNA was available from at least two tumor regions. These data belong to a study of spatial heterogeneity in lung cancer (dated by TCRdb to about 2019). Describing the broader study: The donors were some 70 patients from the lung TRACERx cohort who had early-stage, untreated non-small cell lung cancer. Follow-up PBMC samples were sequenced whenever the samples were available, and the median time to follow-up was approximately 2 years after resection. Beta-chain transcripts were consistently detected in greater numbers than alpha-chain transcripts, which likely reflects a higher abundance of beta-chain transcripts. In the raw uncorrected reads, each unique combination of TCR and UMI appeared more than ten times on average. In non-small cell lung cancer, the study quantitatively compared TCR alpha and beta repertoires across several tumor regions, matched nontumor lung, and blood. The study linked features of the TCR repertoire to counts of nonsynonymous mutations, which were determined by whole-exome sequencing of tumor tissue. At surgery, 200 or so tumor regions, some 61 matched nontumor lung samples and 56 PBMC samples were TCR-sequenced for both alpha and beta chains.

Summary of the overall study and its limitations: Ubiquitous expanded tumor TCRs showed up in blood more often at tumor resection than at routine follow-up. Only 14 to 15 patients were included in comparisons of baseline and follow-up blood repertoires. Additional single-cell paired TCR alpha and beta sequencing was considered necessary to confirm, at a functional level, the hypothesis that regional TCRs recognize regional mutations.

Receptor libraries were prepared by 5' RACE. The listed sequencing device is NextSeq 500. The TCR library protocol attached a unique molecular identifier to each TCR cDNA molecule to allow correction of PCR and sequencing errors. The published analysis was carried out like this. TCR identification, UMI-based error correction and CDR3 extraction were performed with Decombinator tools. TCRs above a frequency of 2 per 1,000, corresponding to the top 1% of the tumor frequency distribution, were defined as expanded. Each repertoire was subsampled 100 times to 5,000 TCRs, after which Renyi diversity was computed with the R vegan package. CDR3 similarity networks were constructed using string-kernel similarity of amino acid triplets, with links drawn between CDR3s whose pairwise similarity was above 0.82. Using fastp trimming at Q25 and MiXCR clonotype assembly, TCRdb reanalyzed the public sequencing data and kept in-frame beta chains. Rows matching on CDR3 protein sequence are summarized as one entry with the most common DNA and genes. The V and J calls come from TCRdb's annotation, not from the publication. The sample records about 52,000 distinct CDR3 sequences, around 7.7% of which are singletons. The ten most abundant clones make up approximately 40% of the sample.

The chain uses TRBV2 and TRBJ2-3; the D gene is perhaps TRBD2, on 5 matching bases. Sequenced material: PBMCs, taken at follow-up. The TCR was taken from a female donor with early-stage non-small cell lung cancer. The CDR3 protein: CASSEIVGNWDTDTQYF. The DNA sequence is TGTGCCAGCAGTGAAATCGTCGGGAATTGGGACACAGATACGCAGTATTTT.